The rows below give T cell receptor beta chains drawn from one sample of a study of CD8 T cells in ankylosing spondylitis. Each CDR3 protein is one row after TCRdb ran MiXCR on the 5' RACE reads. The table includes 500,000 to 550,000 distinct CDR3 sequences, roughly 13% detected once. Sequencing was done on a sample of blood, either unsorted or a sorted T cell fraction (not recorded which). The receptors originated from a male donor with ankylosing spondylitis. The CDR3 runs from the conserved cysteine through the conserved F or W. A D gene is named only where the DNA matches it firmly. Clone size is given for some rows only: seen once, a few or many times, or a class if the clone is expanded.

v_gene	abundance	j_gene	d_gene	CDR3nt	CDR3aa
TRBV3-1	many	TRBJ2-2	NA	TGTGCCAGCAGCCAAGGAGACACCGGGGAGCTGTTTTTT	CASSQGDTGELFF
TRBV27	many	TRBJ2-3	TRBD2	TGTGCCAGCAGGGTAGCGGGAGGGCCGACAGATACGCAGTATTTT	CASRVAGGPTDTQYF
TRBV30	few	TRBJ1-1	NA	TGTGCCTGGAGTGGGGGATCCCTGAACACTGAAGCTTTCTTT	CAWSGGSLNTEAFF
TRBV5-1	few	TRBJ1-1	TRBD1	TGCGCCAGCCAACCGGGACAGGGGACAAATTCGAACACTGAAGCTTTCTTT	CASQPGQGTNSNTEAFF
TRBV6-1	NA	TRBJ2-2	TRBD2	TGTGCCAGCAGCATTATAGCGGGAGGGCCGGGCACCGGGGAGCTGTTTTTT	CASSIIAGGPGTGELFF
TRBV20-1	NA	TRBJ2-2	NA	TGCAGTGCTAGTAATTCGAACACCGGGGAGCTGTTTTTT	CSASNSNTGELFF
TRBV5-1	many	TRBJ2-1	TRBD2	TGCGCCAGCAGCTTGGCGACTAGCGGGAGTAGCCGGTCGTTCTTC	CASSLATSGSSRSFF
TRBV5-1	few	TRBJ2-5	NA	TGCGCCAGCTCTTTCGTCATGGAGACCCAGTACTTC	CASSFVMETQYF
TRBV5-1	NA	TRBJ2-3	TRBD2	TGCGCCAGCAGCACTGGGACTAGCGGGAGACTTGGCACAGATACGCAGTATTTT	CASSTGTSGRLGTDTQYF
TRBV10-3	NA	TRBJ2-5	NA	TGTGCCATTTCTCCGGGTCCTCAAGAGACCCAGTACTTC	CAISPGPQETQYF
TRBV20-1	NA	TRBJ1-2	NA	TGCAGTGCTCAGCGACAGCCACCTACTAACGACTATGGCTACACCTTC	CSAQRQPPTNDYGYTF
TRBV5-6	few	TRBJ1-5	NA	TGTGCCAGCAGCTTCGAAGGGAACAATCAGCCCCAGCATTTT	CASSFEGNNQPQHF
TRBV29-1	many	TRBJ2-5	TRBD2	TGCAGCGTTGAAGTAGCGGGGGCCCGGGAGACCCAGTACTTC	CSVEVAGARETQYF
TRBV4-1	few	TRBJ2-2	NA	TGCGCCAGCAGCCGCTCCGGGACGGGTTCGGTCGGGGAGCTGTTTTTT	CASSRSGTGSVGELFF
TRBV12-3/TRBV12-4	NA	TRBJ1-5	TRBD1	TGTGCCAGCAGTTTAGGCAGGGGGTCGCAGCCCCAGCATTTT	CASSLGRGSQPQHF
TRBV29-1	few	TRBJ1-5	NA	TGCAGCGTTCTAGAACAACCAAATCAGCCCCAGCATTTT	CSVLEQPNQPQHF
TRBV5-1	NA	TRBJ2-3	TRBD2	TGCGCCAGCAGCTTTCAGGCTAGCGGATACACAGATACGCAGTATTTT	CASSFQASGYTDTQYF
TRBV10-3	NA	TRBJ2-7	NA	TGTGCCATCAGTGAGTCGGCAGGTTACTACGAGCAGTACTTC	CAISESAGYYEQYF
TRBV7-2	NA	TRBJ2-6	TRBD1	TGTGCCAGCAGCTTGGGGACAGGGGCCTCTGGGGCCAACGTCCTGACTTTC	CASSLGTGASGANVLTF
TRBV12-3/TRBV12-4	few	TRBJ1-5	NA	TGTGCCAGCAGTTTAGTATCGGGGACTGGCAATCAGCCCCAGCATTTT	CASSLVSGTGNQPQHF
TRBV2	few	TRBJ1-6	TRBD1	TGTGCCAGCAGGGGGACAGTGAATAATTCACCCCTCCACTTT	CASRGTVNNSPLHF
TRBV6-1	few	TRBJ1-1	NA	TGTGCCAGCATCCCTCCCCTCCAGGGCCTGGCAGCGAACACTGAAGCTTTCTTT	CASIPPLQGLAANTEAFF
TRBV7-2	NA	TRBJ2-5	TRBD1	TGTGCCAGCAGGTTTACAGGGGTGGAGACCCAGTACTTC	CASRFTGVETQYF
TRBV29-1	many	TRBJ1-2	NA	TGCAGCGTTGTTCCCCAGGGCTATGGCTACACCTTC	CSVVPQGYGYTF
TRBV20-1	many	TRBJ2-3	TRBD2	TGCAGTGTTATAAGCGGGAGGCCCTTCGGCACAGATACGCAGTATTTT	CSVISGRPFGTDTQYF
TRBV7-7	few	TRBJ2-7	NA	TGTGCCAGCAGCTCAACCCCGGGAGACCACGAGCAGTACTTC	CASSSTPGDHEQYF
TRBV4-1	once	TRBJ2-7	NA	TGCGCCAGCAGCCAAGATTTCCCAGGGCCCGCCTACGAGCAGTACTTC	CASSQDFPGPAYEQYF
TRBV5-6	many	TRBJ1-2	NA	TGTGCCAGCAGCTTGTTTACAGGCTATTCTAACTATGGCTACACCTTC	CASSLFTGYSNYGYTF
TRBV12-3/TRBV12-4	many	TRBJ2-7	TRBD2	TGTGCCAGCAGTTCGGCTTCAGCGGGAGTAAACGAGCAGTACTTC	CASSSASAGVNEQYF
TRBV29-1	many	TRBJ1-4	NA	TGCAGCGCTGGTGGGGGTCGGGGGGATGAAAAACTGTTTTTT	CSAGGGRGDEKLFF
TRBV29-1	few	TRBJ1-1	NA	TGCAGCGTTGGCCGGGGAACCTTGAACACTGAAGCTTTCTTT	CSVGRGTLNTEAFF
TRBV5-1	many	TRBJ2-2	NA	TGCGCCAGCAGCGCCAGTGAGACCGGGGAGCTGTTTTTT	CASSASETGELFF
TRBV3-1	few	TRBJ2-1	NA	TGTGCCAGCAGCCAAGCGTGGCACAATGAGCAGTTCTTC	CASSQAWHNEQFF
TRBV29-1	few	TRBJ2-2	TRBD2	TGCAGCGTTACGGGACTAGCGGGAGTTACCGGGGAGCTGTTTTTT	CSVTGLAGVTGELFF
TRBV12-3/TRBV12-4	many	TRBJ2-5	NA	TGTGCCAGCAGTTTTAAAGAGACCCAGTACTTC	CASSFKETQYF
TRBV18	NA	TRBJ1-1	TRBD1	TGTGCCAGCTCATACACAGGGGTCAACACTGAAGCTTTCTTT	CASSYTGVNTEAFF
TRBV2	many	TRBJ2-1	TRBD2	TGTGCCAGCAGTGAAAGGACTAGCGGATACAATGAGCAGTTCTTC	CASSERTSGYNEQFF
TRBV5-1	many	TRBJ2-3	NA	TGCGCCAGCAGCCTCGGACCGGGGGATACGCAGTATTTT	CASSLGPGDTQYF
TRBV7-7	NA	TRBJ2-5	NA	TGTGCCAGCAGCTTGAGACAGACCCAAGGGACCCAGTACTTC	CASSLRQTQGTQYF
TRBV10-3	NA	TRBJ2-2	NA	TGTGCCATCAGTGAGTCAGCTGGGAGGAATACCGGGGAGCTGTTTTTT	CAISESAGRNTGELFF
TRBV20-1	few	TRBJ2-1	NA	TGCAGTGCTGTGTTGGGGAGTAGCGAGCAGTTCTTC	CSAVLGSSEQFF